What follows are 28 T cell receptor beta chains derived from one specimen sequenced in a study of blood T cell repertoires in COVID-19. The protocol was immunoSEQ multiplex PCR, while the TCRdb copy is restricted to in-frame clones and leaves out a portion. The table includes approximately 170,000 clones, around four fifths detected once. The sequenced sample was PBMCs or T cells enriched from blood (not recorded which). The receptors here all came from a woman aged 50 to 65 who had recovered from COVID-19.

The J gene is TRBJ1-1, the V gene TRBV3-1 (or the pseudogene TRBV3-2), with D perhaps TRBD1 (5 bases). The germline CDR1 and CDR2 sequences are LGHDT and YNNKEL (reference sequence). The ends were cut back, 7 bases at V and 6 bases at J, with 18 bases in the middle. The CDR3 spans 14 residues. CDR3 sequence reads: CASTLGWEGAEAFF. The CDR3 nucleotides are TGTGCCAGCACCCTGGGATGGGAAGGGGCTGAAGCTTTCTTT.

The genes are TRBV25-1 and TRBJ2-2, with D unclear. Germline loops: CDR1 MGHDK, CDR2 SYGVNS. The CDR3 has 13 amino acids. V was clipped by 8 bases and J by 3 bases, with 10 bases between them. The CDR3 reads CASGDLYTGELFF. CDR3 DNA sequence: TGTGCCAGCGGAGACTTATACACCGGGGAGCTGTTTTTT.

V is TRBV7-2 and J is TRBJ2-7; 7 bases fit TRBD2. The CDR3 spans 14 residues. V dropped 4 bases and J dropped 4; count of bases not matched to a gene: 7. The V gene's germline CDR1 is SGHTA and CDR2 FQGNSA. The chain's CDR3 is CASSSLTSFYEQYF. CDR3 sequence (DNA): TGTGCCAGCAGCTCGCTGACTAGCTTTTACGAGCAGTACTTC.

The chain has TRBV20-1 and TRBJ2-5; a possible D gene is TRBD2 (6 bases). This CDR3 is built from 16 residues. Trimming stripped 3 bases from V and 2 bases from J, with 19 bases between. Germline V CDR1 and CDR2: DFQATT, SNEGSKA (reference sequence). The CDR3 nucleotides are TGCAGTGCTAGTGACCCGCCGGGAGCACTACAAGAGACCCAGTACTTC. Translation gives CSASDPPGALQETQYF.

The chain uses TRBV7-8 and TRBJ1-1; D ambiguous. CDR1 is SGHVS, CDR2 FQNEAQ, per germline. The CDR3 loop spans 13 amino acids. V lost 0 bases and J lost 5, with 7 bases in between. The DNA for the CDR3 is TGTGCCAGCAGCTTAGCGCCGCAGACTGAAGCTTTCTTT. Its protein is CASSLAPQTEAFF.

This chain links TRBV7-2 with TRBJ1-5; TRBD1 might be the D (5 bases). This CDR3 region has 15 residues. The V gene's germline CDR1 is SGHTA and CDR2 FQGNSA. V lost 1 base and J 3 bases, leaving 10 bases between the germline ends. CDR3 sequence: CASSLGVGHNQPQHF. In DNA, the CDR3 is TGTGCCAGCAGCTTAGGGGTAGGACACAATCAGCCCCAGCATTTT.

The chain employs TRBV9 and TRBJ2-1, with 7 bases fitting TRBD2. J was trimmed by 4 bases and V by 3 bases; bases with no gene match: 7. The CDR3 runs to 15 residues. From germline, CDR1 is SGDLS and CDR2 YYNGEE. CDR3 residues: CASSAREAAYNEQFF. CDR3 in DNA: TGTGCCAGCAGCGCACGGGAGGCAGCGTACAATGAGCAGTTCTTC.

The rearrangement joins TRBV28 to TRBJ1-4; D call uncertain. The CDR3 has 14 amino acids. V was pared by 3 bases and J by 4 bases, with 9 bases between. Germline V CDR1 and CDR2: MDHEN, SYDVKM. In DNA form, the CDR3 reads TGTGCCAGCAGTTTGGTACAGAATAATGAAAAACTGTTTTTT. Encoded protein: CASSLVQNNEKLFF.

V and J are TRBV7-9 and TRBJ2-5; 9 bases align to TRBD1. The V gene's germline CDR1 is SEHNR and CDR2 FQNEAQ (reference sequence). CDR3 size: 14 residues. V trimming: 6 bases; J trimming: 4 bases; junction bases outside the gene matches: 6. The CDR3 loop is CASRSTGGGETQYF. In DNA, the CDR3 is TGTGCCAGCAGATCGACAGGGGGAGGAGAGACCCAGTACTTC.

The CDR3 DNA reads as TGTGCCAGCAAGGAGTTTCAGAAGGTCCACGAGCAGTACTTC. Protein sequence: CASKEFQKVHEQYF. The V and J genes are TRBV27 and TRBJ2-7, with D uncertain. The germline CDR1 and CDR2 sequences are MNHEY and SMNVEV (reference sequence). The CDR3 loop spans 14 amino acids. Trimming pared 7 bases from V and 5 bases from J, leaving 18 bases between.

V usage is TRBV25-1 and J usage is TRBJ2-7, with D possibly TRBD2 on 5 matching bases. Germline V lookup: CDR1 MGHDK, CDR2 SYGVNS. The CDR3 covers 14 residues. V lost 10 bases, J lost 3 bases, and 19 bases lay in between. CDR3 sequence (DNA): TGTGCCACCTCCGGTGAGGGAAAAGTCTACGAGCAGTACTTC. Translating gives CATSGEGKVYEQYF.

The V call is TRBV3-1 (or the pseudogene TRBV3-2), the J call TRBJ2-2; tentatively, D is TRBD2 (5 bases). V lost 4 bases and J 4 bases, leaving 19 bases between the germline ends. The CDR3 runs to 17 residues. Germline V gene sequence: CDR1 LGHDT, CDR2 YNNKEL (reference sequence). DNA for the CDR3: TGTGCCAGCAGCCCCCAAGTCCTGGACTTCACCACCGGGGAGCTGTTTTTT. This translates into CASSPQVLDFTTGELFF.

V usage is TRBV4-3 and J usage is TRBJ1-1; D might be TRBD1 (5 bases). The germline CDR1 and CDR2 sequences are LGHNA and YSLEER. V was pared by 2 bases and J by 3 bases, with 10 bases between. This CDR3 is built from 14 residues. Here the CDR3 reads CASSQQDIDTEAFF. The CDR3 nucleotides read TGCGCCAGCAGCCAACAGGACATCGACACTGAAGCTTTCTTT.

The count of this clone is one. This rearrangement joins TRBV7-2 to TRBJ1-5; D is undetermined. CDR3 size: 14 residues. The V and J ends lost 3 bases and 4 bases respectively, with 10 bases between them. The germline V gene encodes CDR1 SGHTA and CDR2 FQGNSA. CDR3 sequence: CASSFLGENQPQHF. In nucleotides, the CDR3 is TGTGCCAGCAGCTTTTTGGGAGAAAATCAGCCCCAGCATTTT.

This rearrangement joins TRBV3-1 (or the pseudogene TRBV3-2) to TRBJ1-2; D not certain. Germline CDR1 is LGHDT and CDR2 is YNNKEL (reference sequence). The CDR3 extends over 16 amino acids. Trimming stripped 0 bases from V and 3 bases from J, with 14 bases between. The CDR3 loop is CASSQDWVTWDYGYTF. CDR3 DNA: TGTGCCAGCAGCCAAGATTGGGTGACTTGGGACTATGGCTACACCTTC.

The rearrangement links TRBV5-1 to TRBJ2-1; the match to TRBD2 covers 12 bases. Germline-derived CDR1 and CDR2 are SGHRS and YFSETQ. The length of the CDR3 is 18 residues. V lost 0 bases, J lost 7 bases, and 11 bases stayed unmatched. The CDR3 loop reads CASSLVASGRGQRNEQFF. CDR3 DNA sequence: TGCGCCAGCAGCTTGGTGGCTAGCGGGAGGGGTCAGCGAAATGAGCAGTTCTTC. Based on the CDR3 plus reference TRBV5-1 and TRBJ2-1, the full variable domain is KAGVTQTPRYLIKTRGQQVTLSCSPISGHRSVSWYQQTPGQGLQFLFEYFSETQRNKGNFPGRFSGRQFSNSRSEMNVSTLELGDSALYLCASSLVASGRGQRNEQFFGPGTRLTVL.

V gene TRBV6-5 combines with J gene TRBJ1-3, with 7 nucleotides matching TRBD1. The CDR3 is 15 residues long. V was clipped by 5 bases and J by 0 bases; unmatched bases: 4. In germline, CDR1 is MNHEY, CDR2 SVGAGI. As DNA, the CDR3 is TGTGCCAGCAGTAGGGACAGCTACTCTGGAAACACCATATATTTT. This gives the protein CASSRDSYSGNTIYF.

The chain links TRBV29-1 to TRBJ2-7, with 8 bases fitting TRBD1. With V trimmed by 3 bases and J by 2 bases, 3 bases remained unmatched. The CDR3 is 13 amino acids. From germline, CDR1 is SQVTM and CDR2 ANQGSEA. CDR3 bases: TGCAGCGTTGATGGACAGGGAACCTACGAGCAGTACTTC. Protein sequence: CSVDGQGTYEQYF.

J is TRBJ2-7 and V is TRBV7-2; D is unclear. The CDR3 is 12 residues long. Trimming stripped 2 bases from V and 2 bases from J, with 4 bases between. Germline V lookup: CDR1 SGHTA, CDR2 FQGNSA. Here the CDR3 reads CASSLSAYEQYF. CDR3 bases: TGTGCCAGCAGCTTATCGGCCTACGAGCAGTACTTC.

J is TRBJ1-4 and V is TRBV18; maybe TRBD1 (6 bases). Germline V CDR1 and CDR2: KGHSH, LQKENI. Trimming left V 3 bases short and J 6 bases short, with 11 bases between. The CDR3 totals 14 residues. CDR3 sequence: CASSPAGADEKLFF. As DNA, the CDR3 is TGTGCCAGCTCACCTGCAGGGGCAGATGAAAAACTGTTTTTT.

This rearrangement joins TRBV9 to TRBJ1-6; D gene uncertain. The germline V and J ends were trimmed by 0 bases and 4 bases, with 8 bases remaining between them. This CDR3 is built from 15 residues. CDR1 and CDR2 from the germline V gene are SGDLS and YYNGEE. The CDR3 nucleotides are TGTGCCAGCAGCGTAGAAGGAGGTTATAATTCACCCCTCCACTTT. It translates to CASSVEGGYNSPLHF.

This chain links TRBV4-2 with TRBJ2-2; 7 bases align to TRBD1. This CDR3 region has 16 residues. Germline CDR1 and CDR2: LGHNA and YNFKEQ. The V and J ends lost 2 bases and 7 bases, in that order; junction bases with no gene match: 10. The CDR3 loop reads CASSQSSGRGSGELFF. The CDR3 nucleotides are TGTGCCAGCAGCCAATCATCTGGCAGGGGGAGCGGGGAGCTGTTTTTT.

This clone came up a few times. This rearrangement joins TRBV24-1 to TRBJ2-2; a possible D gene is TRBD1 (6 bases). Per germline, CDR1 KGHDR and CDR2 SFDVKD. The CDR3 has 15 amino acids. The V gene lost 6 bases and the J gene lost 1 base, with 11 bases spanning the gap. CDR3 region: CATSRTTGNTGELFF. DNA for the CDR3: TGTGCCACCAGTCGTACGACAGGGAACACCGGGGAGCTGTTTTTT.

As DNA, the CDR3 is TGTGCCAGCAGCTCCCCGGGGGGCTGGGCGGGCACAGATACGCAGTATTTT. Its protein product is CASSSPGGWAGTDTQYF. This sequence joins TRBV7-8 and TRBJ2-3, with a tentative D call TRBD2 (7 bases). V was shortened by 4 bases and J by 1 base, with 18 bases between the two germline ends. This CDR3 is built from 17 residues. Germline loops: CDR1 SGHVS, CDR2 FQNEAQ. The variable domain in full, with the rest retrieved from reference TRBV7-8 and TRBJ2-3, is GAGVSQSPRYKVAKRGQDVALRCDPISGHVSLFWYQQALGQGPEFLTYFQNEAQLDKSGLPSDRFFAERPEGSVSTLKIQRTQQEDSAVYLCASSSPGGWAGTDTQYFGPGTRLTVL.

The chain is built from TRBV27 and TRBJ1-6; 7 bases align to TRBD1. CDR1 is MNHEY and CDR2 is SMNVEV in the germline V gene (reference sequence). Losses at the gene ends were 3 bases for V and 11 bases for J; bases not matched to a gene: 1. The CDR3 sequence is 12 residues long. CDR3 in amino acids: CASSFQGAPLHF. In DNA, the CDR3 is TGTGCCAGCAGTTTTCAGGGGGCACCCCTCCACTTT.

V and J are TRBV28 and TRBJ1-2; 7 bases map to TRBD1. Germline assignment: CDR1 MDHEN and CDR2 SYDVKM. The V segment lost 3 bases and the J segment 5 bases; nucleotides outside the gene matches: 9. The CDR3 sequence is 15 residues long. CDR3 in amino acids: CASSLPNRGPYGYTF. The DNA for the CDR3 is TGTGCCAGCAGTTTGCCAAATAGGGGGCCTTATGGCTACACCTTC.

The V gene is TRBV4-1, the J gene TRBJ1-2; D gene ambiguous. Trimming cost V 4 bases and J 8 bases, with 26 bases left between them. Per germline, CDR1 MGHRA and CDR2 YSYEKL. The CDR3 is 17 residues long. The CDR3 loop is CASSLGTFTRDKRGYTF. As DNA, the CDR3 is TGCGCCAGCAGCCTGGGAACCTTTACCCGGGATAAACGAGGCTACACCTTC.

The genes are TRBV24-1 and TRBJ2-5; the match to TRBD1 covers 12 bases. The germline V gene encodes CDR1 KGHDR and CDR2 SFDVKD. The CDR3 contains 16 residues. V trimming: 3 bases; J trimming: 5 bases; junction bases outside the gene matches: 6. CDR3 protein: CATSDQGTGGGETQYF. The CDR3 DNA reads as TGTGCCACCAGTGATCAGGGGACAGGGGGCGGTGAGACCCAGTACTTC.